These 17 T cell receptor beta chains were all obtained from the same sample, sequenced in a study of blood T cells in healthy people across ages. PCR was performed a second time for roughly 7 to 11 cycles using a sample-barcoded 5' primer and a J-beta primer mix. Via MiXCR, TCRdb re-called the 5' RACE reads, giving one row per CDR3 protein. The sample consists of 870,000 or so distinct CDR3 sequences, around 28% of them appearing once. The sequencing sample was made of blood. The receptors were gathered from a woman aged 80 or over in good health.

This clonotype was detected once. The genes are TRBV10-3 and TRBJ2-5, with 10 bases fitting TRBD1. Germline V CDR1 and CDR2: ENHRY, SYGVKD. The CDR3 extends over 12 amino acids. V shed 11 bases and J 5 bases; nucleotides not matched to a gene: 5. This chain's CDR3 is CAVGQGEETQYF. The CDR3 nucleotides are TGTGCCGTCGGACAGGGGGAGGAGACCCAGTACTTC.

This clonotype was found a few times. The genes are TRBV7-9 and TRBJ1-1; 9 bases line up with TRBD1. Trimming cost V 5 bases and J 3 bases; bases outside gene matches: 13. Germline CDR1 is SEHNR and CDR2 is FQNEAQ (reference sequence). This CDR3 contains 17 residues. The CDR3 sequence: CASSPGQGFRGDTEAFF. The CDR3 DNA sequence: TGTGCCAGCAGCCCCGGACAGGGGTTTCGGGGGGACACTGAAGCTTTCTTT. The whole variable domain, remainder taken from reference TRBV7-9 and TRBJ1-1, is DTGVSQNPRHKITKRGQNVTFRCDPISEHNRLYWYRQTLGQGPEFLTYFQNEAQLEKSRLLSDRFSAERPKGSFSTLEIQRTEQGDSAMYLCASSPGQGFRGDTEAFFGQGTRLTVV.

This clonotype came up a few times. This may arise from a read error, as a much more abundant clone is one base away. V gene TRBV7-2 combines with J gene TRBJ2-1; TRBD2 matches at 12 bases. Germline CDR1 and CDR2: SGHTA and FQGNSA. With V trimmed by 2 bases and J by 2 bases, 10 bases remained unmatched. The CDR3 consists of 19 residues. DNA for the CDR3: TGTGCCAGCAGCTTACCGACTAGCGGGGGTCATAGCCCCTACAATGAGCAGTTCTTC. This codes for CASSLPTSGGHSPYNEQFF.

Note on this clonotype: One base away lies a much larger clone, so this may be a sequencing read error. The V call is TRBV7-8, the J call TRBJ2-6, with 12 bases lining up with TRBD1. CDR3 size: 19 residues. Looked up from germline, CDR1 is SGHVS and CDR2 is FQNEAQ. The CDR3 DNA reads TGTGCCAGCAGCATCATCGTCGGGGACAGGGGGCTCGGGGCCAACGTCCGGACTTTC. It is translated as CASSIIVGDRGLGANVRTF.

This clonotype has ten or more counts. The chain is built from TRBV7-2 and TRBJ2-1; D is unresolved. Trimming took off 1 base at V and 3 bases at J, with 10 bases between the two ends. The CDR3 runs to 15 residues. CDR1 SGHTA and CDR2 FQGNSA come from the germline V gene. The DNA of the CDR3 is TGTGCCAGCAGCTTAGGTAGGGTGAACTACAATGAGCAGTTCTTC. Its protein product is CASSLGRVNYNEQFF.

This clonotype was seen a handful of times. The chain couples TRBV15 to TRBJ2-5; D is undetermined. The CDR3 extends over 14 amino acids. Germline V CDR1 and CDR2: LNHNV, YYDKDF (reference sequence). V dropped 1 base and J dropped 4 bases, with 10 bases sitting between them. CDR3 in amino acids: CATSRANAGETQYF. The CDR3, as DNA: TGTGCCACCAGCAGAGCCAATGCAGGAGAGACCCAGTACTTC.

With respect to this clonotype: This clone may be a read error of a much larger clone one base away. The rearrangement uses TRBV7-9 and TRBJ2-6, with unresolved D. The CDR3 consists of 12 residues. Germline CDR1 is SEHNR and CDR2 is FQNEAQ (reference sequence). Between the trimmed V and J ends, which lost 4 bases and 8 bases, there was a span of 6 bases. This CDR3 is CASSSTPNVLTF. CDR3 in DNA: TGTGCCAGCAGCTCGACACCCAACGTCCTGACTTTC.

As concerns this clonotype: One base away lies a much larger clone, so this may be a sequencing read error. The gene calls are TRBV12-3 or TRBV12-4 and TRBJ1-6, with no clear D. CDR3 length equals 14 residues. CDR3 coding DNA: TGTGCCAGCACTAGACACGAAGAGGGTTCACCCCCCCACTTT. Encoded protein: CASTRHEEGSPPHF.

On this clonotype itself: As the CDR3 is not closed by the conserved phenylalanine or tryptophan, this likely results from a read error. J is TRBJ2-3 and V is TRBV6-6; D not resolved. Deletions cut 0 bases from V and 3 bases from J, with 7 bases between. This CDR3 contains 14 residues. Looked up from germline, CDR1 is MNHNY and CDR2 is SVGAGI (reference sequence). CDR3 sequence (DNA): TGTGCCAGCAGTTACTCAGCCCAAACAGATACGCAGTATTGT. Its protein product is CASSYSAQTDTQYC.

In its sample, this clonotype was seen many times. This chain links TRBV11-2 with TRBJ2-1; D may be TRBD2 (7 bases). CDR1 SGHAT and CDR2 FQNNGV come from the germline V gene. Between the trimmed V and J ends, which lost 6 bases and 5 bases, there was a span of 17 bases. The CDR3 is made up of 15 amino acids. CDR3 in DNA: TGTGCCAGCAGACCACAGGGAGGGATCCACAATGAGCAGTTCTTC. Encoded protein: CASRPQGGIHNEQFF.

The CDR3 DNA reads TGCAGTGCCCCGGGACAGGGGCGTGAGTATAGCAATCAGCCCCAGCATTTT. Translated: CSAPGQGREYSNQPQHF. The chain has TRBV20-1 and TRBJ1-5; 10 positions match TRBD1. The V gene's germline CDR1 is DFQATT and CDR2 SNEGSKA (reference sequence). V shed 6 bases and J 0 bases; nucleotides not matched to a gene: 11. The CDR3 has 17 amino acids.

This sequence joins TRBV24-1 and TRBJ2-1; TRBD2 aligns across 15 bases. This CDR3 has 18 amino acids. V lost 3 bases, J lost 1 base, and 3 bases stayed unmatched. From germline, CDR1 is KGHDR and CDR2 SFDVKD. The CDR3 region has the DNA TGTGCCACCAGTGATGGGACTAGCGGGAGGATGTCCTACAATGAGCAGTTCTTC. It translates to CATSDGTSGRMSYNEQFF.

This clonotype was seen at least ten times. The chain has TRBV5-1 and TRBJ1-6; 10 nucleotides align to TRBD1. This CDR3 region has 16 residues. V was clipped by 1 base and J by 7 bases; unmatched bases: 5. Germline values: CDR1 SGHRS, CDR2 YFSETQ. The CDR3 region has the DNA TGCGCCAGCAGCTTGACTGGGGGACAGGGGAATTCACCCCTCCACTTT. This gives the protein CASSLTGGQGNSPLHF. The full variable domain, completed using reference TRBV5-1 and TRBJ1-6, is KAGVTQTPRYLIKTRGQQVTLSCSPISGHRSVSWYQQTPGQGLQFLFEYFSETQRNKGNFPGRFSGRQFSNSRSEMNVSTLELGDSALYLCASSLTGGQGNSPLHFGNGTRLTVT.

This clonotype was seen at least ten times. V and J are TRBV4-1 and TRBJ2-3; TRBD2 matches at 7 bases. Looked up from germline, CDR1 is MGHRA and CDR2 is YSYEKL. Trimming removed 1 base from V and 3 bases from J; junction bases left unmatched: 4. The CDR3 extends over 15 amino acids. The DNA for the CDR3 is TGCGCCAGCAGCCAAGCGGGGGGATGGACAGATACGCAGTATTTT. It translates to CASSQAGGWTDTQYF.

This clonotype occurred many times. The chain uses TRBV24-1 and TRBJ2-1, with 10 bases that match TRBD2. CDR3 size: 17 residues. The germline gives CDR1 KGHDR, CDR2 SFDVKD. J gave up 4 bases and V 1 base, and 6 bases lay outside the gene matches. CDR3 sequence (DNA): TGTGCCACCAGTGATTTCTCGGAGCGGGGGGGTTACAATGAGCAGTTCTTC. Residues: CATSDFSERGGYNEQFF.

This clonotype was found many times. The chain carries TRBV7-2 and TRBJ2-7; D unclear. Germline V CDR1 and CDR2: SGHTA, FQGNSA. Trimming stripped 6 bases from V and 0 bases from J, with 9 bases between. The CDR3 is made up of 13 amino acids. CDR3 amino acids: CASSFGSSYEQYF. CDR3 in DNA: TGTGCCAGCAGTTTCGGCAGCTCCTACGAGCAGTACTTC.

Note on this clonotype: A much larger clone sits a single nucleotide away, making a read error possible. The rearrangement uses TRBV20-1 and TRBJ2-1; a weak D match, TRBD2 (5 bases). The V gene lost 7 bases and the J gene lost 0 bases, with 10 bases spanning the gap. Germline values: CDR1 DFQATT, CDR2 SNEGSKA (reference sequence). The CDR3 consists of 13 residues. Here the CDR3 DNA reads TGCAGTGGGGGAGACGGCTCCTACAATGAGCAGTTCTTC. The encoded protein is CSGGDGSYNEQFF.